This passage covers 2 T cell receptor beta chains from one sample sequenced in a study of cytomegalovirus exposure and HLA in healthy donors (dated by TCRdb to about 2017). The method behind the library was the immunoSEQ multiplex PCR assay. A mixture of 60 forward primers for TCR Vbeta segments and 13 reverse primers for TCR Jbeta segments was used in the multiplex PCR. TCRdb's version of the immuneACCESS table is confined to in-frame rearrangements and falls short of the full clone set. An unresolved V gene accounts for under half of the shortfall where checked; the remainder is of unknown origin. This sample is represented by over 85,000 clones; roughly three quarters of them were singletons. The ten largest clones represent roughly 2% of the sample. The sequencing sample was made of PBMCs. The receptors come from a middle-aged man in good health and CMV-seronegative.

This clone was observed a few times. V and J are TRBV7-8 and TRBJ2-3, with 8 positions matching TRBD2. CDR1 and CDR2 from the germline V gene are SGHVS and FQNEAQ. The CDR3 is 13 residues long. V was pared by 6 bases and J by 4 bases, with 3 bases of the junction left unmatched. CDR3 protein: CASRPGGADTQYF. The CDR3 nucleotides read TGTGCCAGCAGGCCGGGGGGGGCAGATACGCAGTATTTT.

This chain uses TRBV2 with TRBJ1-6; a possible D gene is TRBD1 (6 bases). Germline values: CDR1 SNHLY, CDR2 FYNNEI. The CDR3 loop spans 19 amino acids. Trimming took 5 bases from V and 0 from J, leaving 20 bases between them. The CDR3 region is CASSPLQGWDSSYNSPLHF. Written as DNA, the CDR3 is TGTGCCAGCAGTCCATTACAGGGCTGGGATAGCTCCTATAATTCACCCCTCCACTTT.